What follows are 4 T cell receptor beta chains derived from one specimen sequenced in a study of CXCR3-negative and CXCR3-positive naive CD8 T cells. Study results and caveats: Naive cells positive for CXCR3 carried more hydrophobic TRB CDR3s than CXCR3-negative ones.

Each TRB cDNA library was prepared by 5' RACE (with UMI labels). Each CDR3 protein gets one entry in TCRdb, which reprocessed the 5' RACE reads and gives no DNA. The listing contains tens of thousands of distinct CDR3 sequences. What these receptors recognize is not known. Material for sequencing was naive CXCR3+ CD8+ T cells from blood. Described subset: CD45RO-CCR7+CD27+CD95- naive CD8+ T cells expressing CXCR3 (TNR3+). All receptors come from a human donor in good health. Some clones in this sample may be carry-over from other donors' samples.

V is TRBV28 and J is TRBJ2-3; TCRdb proposes TRBD1, but this gene call is untestable without DNA. The CDR3 runs 17 residues. CDR1 and CDR2 (germline): MDHEN, SYDVKM. CDR3: CASSAPTGAPITDTQYF. The whole variable domain, filled in from reference TRBV28 and TRBJ2-3, reads DVKVTQSSRYLVKRTGEKVFLECVQDMDHENMFWYRQDPGLGLRLIYFSYDVKMKEKGDIPEGYSVSREKKERFSLILESASTNQTSMYLCASSAPTGAPITDTQYFGPGTRLTVL.

The V and J genes are TRBV6-2 or TRBV6-3 and TRBJ1-5. This CDR3 has 14 amino acids. Germline CDR1 and CDR2: MNHEY and SVGEGT. The CDR3 is CASSYSMGNQPQHF.

This rearrangement joins TRBV6-2 or TRBV6-3 to TRBJ2-5; TCRdb calls TRBD1, which cannot be checked without DNA. The CDR3 runs to 13 residues. Germline assignment: CDR1 MNHEY and CDR2 SVGEGT. CDR3: CASSRDSQETQYF.

The chain employs TRBV6-2 or TRBV6-3 and TRBJ2-2; TCRdb's D call of TRBD1 is untestable without DNA. Germline CDR1 MNHEY, CDR2 SVGEGT. The CDR3 length is 13 residues. The CDR3 reads CASSPGTAGELFF.